The clone carrying this TCR beta chain was counted ten times or more. Stated time point: sample taken at primary tumor resection. Sequencing of whole RNA from tumor, nontumor lung or frozen PBMC involved no sorting. Samples were obtained from some 72 donors, all untreated early-stage non-small cell lung cancer patients. Every TCR cDNA molecule carried a tag that served as a unique molecular identifier. TCRdb re-called the 5' RACE reads with MiXCR, one entry per CDR3 protein. The data show tens of thousands of distinct CDR3 sequences, with under 7.5% seen just once and 2.5% to 3% held by the top ten. The sample is drawn from a study of spatial heterogeneity in lung cancer. V shed 4 bases and J 4 bases; nucleotides not matched to a gene: 10. Germline V gene sequence: CDR1 LNHDA, CDR2 SQIVND (reference sequence). The CDR3 is 16 amino acids.

This chain connects TRBV19 to TRBJ1-2, with 9 bases that match TRBD1. The source material was PBMCs, sampled at surgery. The clonotype comes from a female donor with early-stage non-small cell lung cancer. The CDR3 reads CASSTTQGAESYGYTF. CDR3 DNA: TGTGCCAGTAGTACCACACAGGGGGCGGAATCCTATGGCTACACCTTC.